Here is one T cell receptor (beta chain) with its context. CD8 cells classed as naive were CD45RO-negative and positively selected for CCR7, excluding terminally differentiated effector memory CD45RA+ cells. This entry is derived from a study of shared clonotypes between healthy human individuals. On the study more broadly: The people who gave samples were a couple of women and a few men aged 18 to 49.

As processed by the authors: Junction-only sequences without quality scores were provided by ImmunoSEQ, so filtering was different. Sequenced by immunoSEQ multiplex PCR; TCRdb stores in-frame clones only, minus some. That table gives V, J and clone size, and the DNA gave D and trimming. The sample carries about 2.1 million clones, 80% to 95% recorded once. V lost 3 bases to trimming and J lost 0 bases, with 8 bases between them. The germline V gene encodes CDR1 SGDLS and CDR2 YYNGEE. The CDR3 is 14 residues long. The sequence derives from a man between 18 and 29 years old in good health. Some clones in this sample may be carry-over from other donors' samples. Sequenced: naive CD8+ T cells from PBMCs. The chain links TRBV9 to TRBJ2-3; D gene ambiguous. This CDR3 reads CASSGRGSTDTQYF. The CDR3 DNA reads TGTGCCAGCAGCGGCCGTGGAAGCACAGATACGCAGTATTTT.